This T cell receptor beta chain was retrieved from a study of T cell responses to AZD1222 COVID-19 vaccine. As for the study in general: Second-dose recipients at about 4 or about 12 weeks were treated as one pooled group. Study observations and caveats: No day 14 peak samples; only post-peak repertoires were characterized. Breadth and depth of Spike-specific TCRs rose after two AZD1222 doses. Reportedly, nearly half of unique spike TCRs recognized epitopes outside B.1.351/B.1.1.7 mutations.

With respect to this clone: Its target is not known.

Trimming cost V 0 bases and J 2 bases; bases outside gene matches: 8. Germline values: CDR1 SEHNR, CDR2 FQNEAQ (reference sequence). The CDR3 spans 17 residues. Sequencing used immunoSEQ multiplex PCR; TCRdb keeps in-frame clones, though not all of them. The data contain some 92,000 clones, approximately 87% of them seen just once; the ten biggest clones take up less than 3.5%. Source: peripheral blood, taken on day 0 of AZD1222 vaccination. This receptor was taken from an adult in good health. This chain links TRBV7-9 with TRBJ2-3; 7 bases are a match to TRBD2. This CDR3 reads CASSLAVGGPNTDTQYF. CDR3 sequence (DNA): TGTGCCAGCAGCTTAGCCGTGGGAGGGCCCAACACAGATACGCAGTATTTT. The variable domain in full, completed from reference TRBV7-9 and TRBJ2-3, reads DTGVSQNPRHKITKRGQNVTFRCDPISEHNRLYWYRQTLGQGPEFLTYFQNEAQLEKSRLLSDRFSAERPKGSFSTLEIQRTEQGDSAMYLCASSLAVGGPNTDTQYFGPGTRLTVL.